The T cell receptor beta chain under discussion was sequenced for a study of PD-L1 blockade in urothelial cancer. Study at large: Samples of blood were analyzed 3 weeks (second dose) and 6 weeks after treatment start.

The germline V gene encodes CDR1 MNHEY and CDR2 SMNVEV (reference sequence). The CDR3 extends over 17 amino acids. Losses at the gene ends were 0 bases for V and 4 bases for J; bases not matched to a gene: 9. Sequencing was performed with immunoSEQ multiplex PCR; in TCRdb, only in-frame clones are kept and a portion is missing. The profile shows 15,000 to 20,000 clones, around 86% of them singletons. Noted time point: peripheral blood 6 weeks after treatment start. Here the sequenced sample was PBMCs, taken around atezolizumab (anti-PD-L1) treatment. The sequence was obtained from a man aged 50 to 60 with urothelial cancer. The rearrangement joins TRBV27 to TRBJ2-7, with 10 bases identical to TRBD2. CDR3 sequence (DNA): TGTGCCAGCAGTTTATCGTGGGGGGCTAGCGGGAGTTACGAGCAGTACTTC. It yields the protein CASSLSWGASGSYEQYF.